This entry lists 12 T cell receptor beta chains sequenced from one sample in a study of identifying expanded T cells in peripheral blood. Generated by immunoSEQ multiplex PCR, the TCRdb table keeps only in-frame clones and is missing some. Here the sample spans some 75,000 clones, approximately 87% being singletons. The sample taken for sequencing was blood. Every receptor here comes from a person aged 18-69 years in good health.

Details on this clone: The conserved phenylalanine or tryptophan is not found at the CDR3 terminus, so this likely reflects a read error. This chain links TRBV4-2 with TRBJ2-2, with 8 bases fitting TRBD2. Trimming cost V 0 bases and J 4 bases; bases outside gene matches: 4. In germline, CDR1 is LGHNA, CDR2 YNFKEQ. The CDR3 extends over 16 amino acids. This chain's CDR3 is CASSQDNSGITGELFL. The DNA of the CDR3 is TGTGCCAGCAGCCAAGATAATAGCGGGATCACCGGGGAGCTGTTTCTT.

The chain couples TRBV5-1 to TRBJ1-1; 10 positions agree with TRBD1. This CDR3 has 16 residues. Germline CDR1 and CDR2: SGHRS and YFSETQ. With V trimmed by 3 bases and J by 4 bases, 9 bases remained unmatched. DNA of the CDR3: TGCGCCAGCAGCTCAGGATCCCGGGACAGGGGCACTGAAGCTTTCTTT. Translation gives CASSSGSRDRGTEAFF.

V and J are TRBV27 and TRBJ2-2, with 10 positions matching TRBD2. The CDR3 runs 14 residues. V gave up 7 bases and J gave up 8 bases; unmatched junction bases: 7. CDR1 and CDR2 from the germline V gene are MNHEY and SMNVEV (reference sequence). The CDR3 sequence: CASTPSGSPGELFF. The CDR3, as DNA: TGTGCCAGCACCCCTAGCGGGAGCCCGGGGGAGCTGTTTTTT.

The genes are TRBV28 and TRBJ1-2; D might be TRBD1 (6 bases). The CDR3 contains 13 residues. Germline-derived CDR1 and CDR2 are MDHEN and SYDVKM. V was cut by 4 bases and J by 8 bases, with 14 bases left in between. The CDR3 loop reads CASSSQGRVGYTF. The CDR3, as DNA: TGTGCCAGCAGTTCCCAGGGGAGGGTGGGCTACACCTTC.

The rearrangement joins TRBV4-1 to TRBJ1-1; D is perhaps TRBD1 (6 bases). Per the germline V gene, CDR1 is MGHRA and CDR2 is YSYEKL. The CDR3 has 16 amino acids. The V and J ends lost 2 bases and 6 bases respectively, with 19 bases between them. CDR3 amino acids: CASSQLGEETGSEAFF. The CDR3 DNA is TGCGCCAGCAGCCAACTTGGGGAGGAGACAGGATCTGAAGCTTTCTTT.

This chain uses TRBV9 with TRBJ2-7; 7 nucleotides align to TRBD2. V shed 2 bases and J 4 bases; nucleotides not matched to a gene: 9. This CDR3 is 15 amino acids long. In germline, CDR1 is SGDLS, CDR2 YYNGEE. DNA of the CDR3: TGTGCCAGCAGCGTTGGCGGGAGTCCGACATACGAGCAGTACTTC. Its protein is CASSVGGSPTYEQYF.

The V gene is TRBV6-6, the J gene TRBJ1-1; TRBD1 might be the D (5 bases). V gave up 7 bases and J gave up 1 base, with 10 bases separating them. Germline CDR1 and CDR2: MNHNY and SVGAGI (reference sequence). This CDR3 contains 13 residues. DNA of the CDR3: TGTGCCAGCAACCGGGGGACGAACACTGAAGCTTTCTTT. Protein sequence: CASNRGTNTEAFF.

V usage is TRBV6-5 and J usage is TRBJ1-1; possible D gene TRBD1, 6 bases. CDR3 length: 14 residues. CDR1 is MNHEY, CDR2 SVGAGI, per germline. Trimming cost V 5 bases and J 6 bases, with 16 bases left between them. Written as DNA, the CDR3 is TGTGCCAGCAGTAGCGCAGGGGCGGTGGCTGAAGCTTTCTTT. Protein product: CASSSAGAVAEAFF.

This clone was observed once. The chain uses TRBV6-5 and TRBJ2-1; no clear D gene. Trimming removed 2 bases from V and 2 bases from J, with 10 bases in between. Germline V gene data show CDR1 as MNHEY and CDR2 as SVGAGI. The CDR3 totals 15 residues. The chain's CDR3 is CASSYTAETYNEQFF. DNA for the CDR3: TGTGCCAGCAGTTACACGGCGGAAACCTACAATGAGCAGTTCTTC.

This chain uses TRBV28 with TRBJ1-2; 10 bases line up with TRBD1. The CDR3 runs 14 residues. V shed 4 bases, J shed 10 bases, and the junction held 9 bases outside the gene matches. Per the germline V gene, CDR1 is MDHEN and CDR2 is SYDVKM. The CDR3 bases are TGTGCCAGCAGTTCTAGACAGGGGGCGAGTCTCTACACCTTC. Amino acid sequence: CASSSRQGASLYTF.

The chain recombines TRBV28 with TRBJ1-1, with D perhaps TRBD1 (5 bases). Germline V gives CDR1 MDHEN, CDR2 SYDVKM. V was pared by 5 bases and J by 12 bases, with 19 bases between. The CDR3 is made up of 13 amino acids. The DNA for the CDR3 is TGTGCCAGCAGTCCGAGGGGCCGCGGGGCATCTTTCTTT. As protein: CASSPRGRGASFF.

CDR3 coding DNA: TGCGCCAGCAGCCAAAGGGAAGGCTATGGCTACACCTTC. It encodes CASSQREGYGYTF. This rearrangement joins TRBV4-1 to TRBJ1-2; D gene uncertain. The ends were cut back, 2 bases at V and 4 bases at J, with 8 bases in the middle. Germline CDR1 and CDR2: MGHRA and YSYEKL. There are 13 residues in the CDR3.